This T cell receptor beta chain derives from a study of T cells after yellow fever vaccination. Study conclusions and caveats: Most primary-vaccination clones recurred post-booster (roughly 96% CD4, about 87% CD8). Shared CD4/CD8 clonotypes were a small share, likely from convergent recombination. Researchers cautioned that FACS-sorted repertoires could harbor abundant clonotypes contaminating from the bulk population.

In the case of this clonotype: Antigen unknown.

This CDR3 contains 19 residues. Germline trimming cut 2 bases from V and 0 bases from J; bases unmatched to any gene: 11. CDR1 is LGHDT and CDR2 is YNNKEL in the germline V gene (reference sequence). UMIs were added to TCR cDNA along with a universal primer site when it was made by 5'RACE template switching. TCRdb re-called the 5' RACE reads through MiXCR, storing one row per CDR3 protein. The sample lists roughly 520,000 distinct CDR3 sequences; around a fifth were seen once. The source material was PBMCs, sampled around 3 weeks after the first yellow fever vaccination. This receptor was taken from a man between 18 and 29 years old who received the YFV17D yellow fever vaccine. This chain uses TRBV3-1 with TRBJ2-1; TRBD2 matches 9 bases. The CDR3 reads CASSQPTHLAGSSYNEQFF. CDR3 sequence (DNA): TGTGCCAGCAGCCAACCTACTCATCTAGCGGGGAGCTCCTACAATGAGCAGTTCTTC.